The T cell receptor beta chain under discussion was sequenced for a study of T-cell memory formation after mild COVID-19. MiXCR, run by TCRdb on the 5' RACE reads, gives a single entry per CDR3 protein. Seen here are some 64,000 distinct CDR3 sequences, less than 9.5% observed once, and the top ten hold around 1.1%. Germline V CDR1 and CDR2: KGHDR, SFDVKD. CDR3 size: 16 residues. Unmatched junction bases numbered 12, after V lost 8 bases and J lost 1 base. The receptor was derived from a man younger than 35 who had mild COVID-19 (a few samples of this study predate the infection). Cell type and time point are not known. The sample consisted of PBMCs or a T cell subset sorted from them (not recorded which). The J gene is TRBJ2-7, the V gene TRBV24-1, with 8 bases that match TRBD1. CDR3 DNA: TGTGCCACCAAGGGGAACTTCGGACAGGGATCCTACGAGCAGTACGTC. It encodes CATKGNFGQGSYEQYV.